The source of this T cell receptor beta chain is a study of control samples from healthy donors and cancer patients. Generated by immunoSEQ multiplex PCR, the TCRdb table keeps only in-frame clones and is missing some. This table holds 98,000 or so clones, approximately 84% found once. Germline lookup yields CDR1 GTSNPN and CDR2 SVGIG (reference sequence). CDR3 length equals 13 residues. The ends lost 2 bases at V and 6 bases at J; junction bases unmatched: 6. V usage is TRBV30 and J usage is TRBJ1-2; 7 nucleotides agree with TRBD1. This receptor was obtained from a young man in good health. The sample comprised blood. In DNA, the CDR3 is TGTGCCTGGAGTCCCGACAGGGCTCATGGCTACACCTTC. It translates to CAWSPDRAHGYTF.